A single sample is the source of the 8 T cell receptor beta chains below, sequenced in a study of T-cell memory formation after mild COVID-19. MiXCR, run by TCRdb on the 5' RACE reads, gives a single entry per CDR3 protein. The sample has hundreds of thousands of distinct CDR3 sequences, 20% to 30% seen once. Sample: PBMCs or a T cell subset sorted from them (not recorded which). The receptors originated from an adult woman who had mild COVID-19 (a few samples of this study predate the infection). Cell type and time point are not known.

This clonotype was seen a few times. The rearrangement joins TRBV9 to TRBJ2-2; D is uncertain. Per germline, CDR1 SGDLS and CDR2 YYNGEE. This CDR3 has 16 residues. V dropped 0 bases and J dropped 2 bases, with 11 bases sitting between them. CDR3 region: CASSVGPTLNTGELFF. DNA for the CDR3: TGTGCCAGCAGCGTAGGCCCTACCCTAAACACCGGGGAGCTGTTTTTT.

The chain joins TRBV5-1 to TRBJ2-1; TRBD1 agrees at 7 bases. The CDR3 has 15 amino acids. In germline, CDR1 is SGHRS, CDR2 YFSETQ. With 4 bases clipped from V and 9 bases from J, the junction kept 13 bases outside the gene matches. The CDR3 nucleotides are TGCGCCAGCAGCAGGTCGCAGGGGGATGCAGGTGAGCAGTTCTTC. It translates to CASSRSQGDAGEQFF.

J is TRBJ2-3 and V is TRBV7-6; the match to TRBD2 covers 7 bases. The CDR3 length is 17 residues. Germline V gene data show CDR1 as SGHVS and CDR2 as FNYEAQ. The J segment lost 1 base and the V segment lost 4 bases, leaving 11 bases of the junction unmatched. The CDR3 DNA reads as TGTGCCAGCAGCTACAACCCCCCGGCGGGGGGCACAGATACGCAGTATTTT. It is translated as CASSYNPPAGGTDTQYF.

The rearrangement uses TRBV24-1 and TRBJ1-2; the D is unclear. This CDR3 is 17 amino acids long. CDR1 and CDR2 (germline): KGHDR, SFDVKD. The V and J ends lost 1 base and 4 bases respectively, with 18 bases between them. Here the CDR3 DNA reads TGTGCCACCAGTGATTTTTACTCTACAGACGAGCGCTATGGCTACACCTTC. Its translation: CATSDFYSTDERYGYTF.

This CDR3 reads CASSKYFGTNTGELFF. The CDR3 DNA reads TGTGCCAGCAGTAAATACTTTGGGACAAACACCGGGGAGCTGTTTTTT. This chain connects TRBV2 to TRBJ2-2, with a possible D match to TRBD1 (6 bases). CDR1 is SNHLY and CDR2 is FYNNEI in the germline V gene. Between the trimmed V and J ends, which lost 5 bases and 2 bases, there was a span of 15 bases. The CDR3 covers 16 residues. Complete variable domain (other parts from reference TRBV2 and TRBJ2-2): EPEVTQTPSHQVTQMGQEVILRCVPISNHLYFYWYRQILGQKVEFLVSFYNNEISEKSEIFDDQFSVERPDGSNFTLKIRSTKLEDSAMYFCASSKYFGTNTGELFFGEGSRLTVL.

This clonotype was counted only a few times. V gene TRBV7-9 combines with J gene TRBJ2-1; D remains ambiguous. This CDR3 has 11 amino acids. V was trimmed by 11 bases and J by 9 bases, leaving 14 bases between them. CDR1 is SEHNR and CDR2 is FQNEAQ in the germline V gene (reference sequence). CDR3 bases: TGTGCCGGGGAACGAATGGGTGAGCAGTTCTTC. Amino acids: CAGERMGEQFF.

This clonotype came up once. The chain links TRBV2 to TRBJ2-1; 8 nucleotides agree with TRBD2. This CDR3 has 15 amino acids. The V segment lost 4 bases and the J segment 7 bases; nucleotides outside the gene matches: 9. CDR1 is SNHLY and CDR2 is FYNNEI in the germline V gene. CDR3 DNA sequence: TGTGCCAGCAGTGGTCGGGTAGCGGGATATAATGAGCAGTTCTTC. Translated, it gives CASSGRVAGYNEQFF. Variable domain in full (rest from reference TRBV2 and TRBJ2-1): EPEVTQTPSHQVTQMGQEVILRCVPISNHLYFYWYRQILGQKVEFLVSFYNNEISEKSEIFDDQFSVERPDGSNFTLKIRSTKLEDSAMYFCASSGRVAGYNEQFFGPGTRLTVL.

This clonotype was seen only once. V is TRBV11-2 and J is TRBJ2-3, with TRBD2 matching 7 bases. Germline CDR1 SGHAT, CDR2 FQNNGV. V gave up 1 base and J gave up 6 bases; unmatched junction bases: 7. CDR3 length: 15 amino acids. The CDR3 protein is CASSLVETSIDTQYF. Here the CDR3 DNA reads TGTGCCAGCAGCTTAGTGGAGACTAGCATCGATACGCAGTATTTT.